The entry below describes one T cell receptor beta chain. Original handling: Amplification of reference gene primers was used by the study to estimate nucleated cell counts. Produced via immunoSEQ multiplex PCR; TCRdb's table is partial and in-frame only. Clone size and V and J calls were adopted from that table, with D and trimming inferred from the DNA. The top ten hold 5.5% to 7% of the sample, which has 120,000 to 150,000 clones, approximately 80% seen once. The sample is drawn from a study of blood T cell repertoires in COVID-19. Study details: Samples of COVID-19 (acute and convalescent) were obtained from the United States, Italy and Spain. T cells, B-cell-depleted T cells, or PBMCs supplied cDNA or gDNA.

The CDR3 has 13 residues. CDR1 and CDR2 (germline): KGHSH, LQKENI. V shed 6 bases and J 8 bases; nucleotides not matched to a gene: 6. The chain uses TRBV18 and TRBJ2-1, with 8 nucleotides matching TRBD1. The receptor comes from a human donor in a cohort sampled during active COVID-19. Material for sequencing was peripheral blood. This chain's CDR3 is CASSQDRADEQFF. CDR3 in DNA: TGTGCCAGCTCTCAGGACAGGGCTGATGAGCAGTTCTTC.